This T cell receptor (beta chain) was identified during a study of PD-1 blockade in classical Hodgkin lymphoma. Assay: immunoSEQ multiplex PCR; the TCRdb copy retains only in-frame clones and omits some. The sample includes some 27,000 clones, approximately 78% seen only once; the top ten take approximately 0.65%. Note on this clone: Its antigen remains unidentified.

Findings of the study overall: Only CD4+ TCR diversity, not CD8+, had risen significantly by C4D1. Patients were excluded if nivolumab began under 1 year after ASCT (the autologous transplant). Relapsed/refractory patients reportedly had the lowest baseline TCR diversity, below newly diagnosed patients, who were below healthy donors.

Time point given: cycle 4 day 1 (C4D1), after six to seven weeks of nivolumab. Every patient had relapsed following autologous stem cell transplantation, and cohorts differed in brentuximab vedotin exposure. The CD4+ T cells used were purified from thawed PBMCs through magnetic negative selection. With 2 bases removed from V and 0 bases from J, the gap between germline ends came to 8 bases. The CDR3 is 15 residues long. This chain joins TRBV23-1 and TRBJ1-3; D is possibly TRBD1 (6 bases). TRBV23-1 is known as an ORF, though its function is uncertain. This TCR derives from a human donor with classical Hodgkin lymphoma. The sequencing used CD4+ T cells from blood, collected before the fourth cycle of nivolumab. The chain's CDR3 is CASSQKGGSGNTIYF. The CDR3 region has the DNA TGCGCCAGCAGTCAAAAGGGGGGCTCTGGAAACACCATATATTTT.